This T cell receptor (beta chain) was sequenced during a study of OX40 agonist ivuxolimab in advanced cancers. Study-wide context: Patients treated during dose escalation were battling hepatocellular carcinoma, melanoma, renal cell or head and neck cancer. Study outcomes and limitations: Among the lowest peripheral clonal expansion occurred in 0.1-3.0 mg/kg partial responders.

As to this clone: Its antigen is currently unknown.

Profiled with immunoSEQ multiplex PCR; TCRdb holds only in-frame clones, not every one. The table lists approximately 96,000 clones, less than 95% of them singletons. V lost 10 bases to trimming and J lost 3 bases; unmatched junction nucleotides: 8. There are 13 residues in the CDR3. Germline-derived CDR1 and CDR2 are ENHRY and SYGVKD. J is TRBJ2-5 and V is TRBV10-3; 7 bases align to TRBD1. The material was CD4+ or CD8+ T cells sorted from blood, obtained in a trial of the OX40 agonist ivuxolimab. This TCR derives from an adult with an advanced solid tumor such as melanoma, head and neck, liver or kidney cancer. CDR3 sequence reads: CATRTGNKETQYF. The CDR3 nucleotides read TGTGCCACCCGGACAGGAAATAAAGAGACCCAGTACTTC.